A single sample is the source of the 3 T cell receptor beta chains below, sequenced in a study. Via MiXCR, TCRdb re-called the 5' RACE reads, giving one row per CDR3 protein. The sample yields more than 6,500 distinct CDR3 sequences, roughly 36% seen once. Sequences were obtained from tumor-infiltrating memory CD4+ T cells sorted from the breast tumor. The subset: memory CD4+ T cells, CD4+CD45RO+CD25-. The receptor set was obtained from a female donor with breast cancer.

The CDR3: CASRRTGDGNTEAFF. The CDR3 nucleotides are TGTGCCAGCAGGCGGACGGGGGACGGGAACACTGAAGCTTTCTTT. The J gene is TRBJ1-1, the V gene TRBV6-5, with D possibly matching TRBD1 (5 bases). V was pared by 6 bases and J by 1 base, with 15 bases between. Germline lookup yields CDR1 MNHEY and CDR2 SVGAGI. The CDR3 covers 15 residues.

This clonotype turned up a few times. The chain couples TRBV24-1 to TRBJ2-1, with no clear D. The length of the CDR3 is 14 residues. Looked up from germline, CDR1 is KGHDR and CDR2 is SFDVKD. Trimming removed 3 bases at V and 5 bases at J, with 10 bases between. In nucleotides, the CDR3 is TGTGCCACCAGTGATCGGGTCGAGGACAATGAGCAGTTCTTC. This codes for CATSDRVEDNEQFF.

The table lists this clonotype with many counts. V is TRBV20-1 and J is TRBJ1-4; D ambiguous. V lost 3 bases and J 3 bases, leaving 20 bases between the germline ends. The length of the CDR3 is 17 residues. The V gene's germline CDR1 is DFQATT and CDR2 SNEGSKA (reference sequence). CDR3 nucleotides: TGCAGTGCTAGGACGGGTGGTGCGGGTCGGGCTAATGAAAAACTGTTTTTT. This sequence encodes CSARTGGAGRANEKLFF.